Sequencing of this TCR beta chain was carried out in a study of T-cell reconstitution after alpha-beta-depleted transplantation in children. This clonotype was picked up many times. What it recognizes is unknown. The CDR3 extends over 14 amino acids. V was trimmed by 2 bases and J by 2 bases, leaving 9 bases between them. General study results and limits: Newly produced T cells mostly provided counts and TCRbeta diversity after one year, as hyperexpanded clones declined. Surviving recipient cells, namely T cells and thymic progenitors, were the source of high day-60 TCRbeta diversity in some patients.

Construction of the TCRbeta library involved unique molecular identifiers. TCRdb recomputed calls from the PCR reads with MiXCR, one row per CDR3 protein. Found here are about 440,000 distinct CDR3 sequences, 43% of them singletons; the top ten hold 25% to 30%. The sequence came from a girl aged 2-10 years with aplastic anemia, due to receive a stem cell transplant. The sample consisted of PBMCs, taken before TCRalphabeta/CD19-depleted stem cell transplant. The J gene is TRBJ1-1, the V gene TRBV12-3 or TRBV12-4; D remains ambiguous. CDR3 in amino acids: CASSLQTRNTEAFF. The DNA of the CDR3 is TGTGCCAGCAGTTTACAGACAAGAAACACTGAAGCTTTCTTT.